This is a list of T cell receptor beta chains from one sample in a study of blood T cell repertoires in COVID-19. Method: immunoSEQ multiplex PCR; TCRdb's copy keeps in-frame clones and lacks some. The repertoire holds roughly 140,000 clones, 80% seen once, with approximately 12% in the top ten. Sequenced input: peripheral blood. These receptors were taken from a man between 60 and 75 years old with active or convalescent COVID-19. The CDR3 runs from the conserved cysteine through the conserved F or W. Fields, in order: D gene, J gene, clone size, V gene, CDR3 DNA, CDR3 protein. The D gene is left open where the match is weak. Clone sizes are given selectively: once, few, many, or a class where the clone is expanded.

>-|TRBJ2-7|-|TRBV28
TGTGCCAGCAGTTTCGGGGTAGCGAGCTCCTACGAGCAGTACTTC
CASSFGVASSYEQYF
>-|TRBJ2-3|-|TRBV5-4
TGTGCCAGCAGCTTGGTTGGACAGAGAGCAAATACGCAGTATTTT
CASSLVGQRANTQYF
>-|TRBJ2-3|once|TRBV28
TGTGCCAGCAGCGGGTGGTCAGCTAGCACAGATACGCAGTATTTT
CASSGWSASTDTQYF
>-|TRBJ2-3|-|TRBV3-1/TRBV3-2
TGTGCCAGCAGCCCACGGACAGAGAGCACAGATACGCAGTATTTT
CASSPRTESTDTQYF
>-|TRBJ1-6|-|TRBV10-3
TGTGCCGTCTCGGGGGAGGGCCAGAATTCACCCCTCCACTTT
CAVSGEGQNSPLHF
>TRBD2|TRBJ2-1|-|TRBV5-1
TGCGCCAGCAGCTCGCCCGGGACTAGTGGTTTGGGTGAGCAGTTCTTC
CASSSPGTSGLGEQFF
>-|TRBJ2-4|-|TRBV10-3
TGTGCCATCAGTGAGTCGACCGGGAGTCTGGGCAAAAACATTCAGTACTTC
CAISESTGSLGKNIQYF
>-|TRBJ1-2|-|TRBV3-1/TRBV3-2
TGTGCCAGCAGCCGAGGGCGAACTAACTATGGCTACACCTTC
CASSRGRTNYGYTF
>TRBD1|TRBJ1-5|-|TRBV24-1
TGTGCCACCAGTGTTTCAGGGGGCGATCAGCCCCAGCATTTT
CATSVSGGDQPQHF
>-|TRBJ1-2|-|TRBV4-1
TGCGCCAGCAGCCAAGTACAGTCTATCGACCTGATTACAGGCGGCTACACCTTC
CASSQVQSIDLITGGYTF
>TRBD1|TRBJ1-1|-|TRBV19
TGTGCCAGTAGACCCCGGGACAGGGGGTACACTGAAGCTTTCTTT
CASRPRDRGYTEAFF
>-|TRBJ1-1|-|TRBV7-8
TGTGCCAGCAGCTTTCAAGAAGGGACAAGGATGAACACTGAAGCTTTCTTT
CASSFQEGTRMNTEAFF
>TRBD2|TRBJ2-3|-|TRBV7-6
TGTGCCAGCAGCTTAGGGGGCCCGCTAGCGGGAATAGATACGCAGTATTTT
CASSLGGPLAGIDTQYF